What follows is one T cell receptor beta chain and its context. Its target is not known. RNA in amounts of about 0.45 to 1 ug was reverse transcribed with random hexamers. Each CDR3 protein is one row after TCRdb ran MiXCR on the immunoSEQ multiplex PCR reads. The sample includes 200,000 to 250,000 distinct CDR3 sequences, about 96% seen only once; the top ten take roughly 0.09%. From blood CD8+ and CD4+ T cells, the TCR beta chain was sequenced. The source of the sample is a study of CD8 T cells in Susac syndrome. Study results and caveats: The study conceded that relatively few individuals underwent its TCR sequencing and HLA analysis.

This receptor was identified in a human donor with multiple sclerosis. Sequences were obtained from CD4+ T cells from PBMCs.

The CDR3 nucleotides read TGTGCCAGCAGCGGTAGTGCAGGGGTGGGAGAGACCCAGTACTTC. It encodes CASSGSAGVGETQYF. The chain joins TRBV9 to TRBJ2-5, with D possibly being TRBD1 (6 bases). There are 15 residues in the CDR3. From germline, CDR1 is SGDLS and CDR2 YYNGEE. V was clipped by 3 bases and J by 4 bases, with 16 bases between them.